This TCR beta chain was documented in a study of beta chain features in type 1 diabetes. Study-level background: Across the samples, over 85 million sorted cells were examined in total.

Turning to this clone: Antigen unknown.

What was sequenced were expressed TCRB transcripts, since all of the isolated RNA had been reverse transcribed. It was found that naive, central memory and regulatory T cell samples averaged around 3.5 million reads. Measured with immunoSEQ multiplex PCR; TCRdb has only the in-frame clones, and not every one. The sample includes some 900,000 clones, roughly 16% seen only once; the top ten take 0.023%. CDR3 length: 13 amino acids. CDR1 is MNHNY and CDR2 is SVGAGI in the germline V gene (reference sequence). The V end was cut by 7 bases, the J end by 4 bases, with 11 bases between. Study conclusions and caveats: HLA influence on TCRB rearrangement stayed unresolved here.

The sequence derives from a woman between 18 and 29 years old in good health. The specimen was naive CD4+ T cells from blood. The V and J genes are TRBV6-6 and TRBJ1-3, with D hard to call. The CDR3 protein is CASTRSDGNTIYF. In DNA form, the CDR3 reads TGTGCCAGCACACGCTCGGACGGAAACACCATATATTTT.